This T cell receptor (beta chain) originates from a study of T cells after yellow fever vaccination. The CDR3 runs 15 residues. Trimming at V came to 6 bases and at J to 7 bases, leaving 11 bases not matched to a gene. Germline CDR1 and CDR2: SQVTM and ANQGSEA. TCRdb analysed the 5' RACE reads with MiXCR anew, one entry per CDR3 protein. The sample lists approximately 550,000 distinct CDR3 sequences, roughly 14% occurring once. Study findings and constraints: A large majority of primary-vaccination clones showed up again after the booster (96% CD4, around 85% CD8).

This clonotype was found a few times. Its antigen is undetermined. The material sequenced was PBMCs, taken on the day of the yellow fever booster vaccination. The receptor was isolated from a man between 25 and 39 years old who received the YFV17D yellow fever vaccine. The chain recombines TRBV29-1 with TRBJ2-7, with 14 positions matching TRBD2. Here the CDR3 DNA reads TGCAGCGTCGGGACTAGCGGGAGTTCCGCGGGGGAGCAGTACTTC. Translated, it gives CSVGTSGSSAGEQYF.